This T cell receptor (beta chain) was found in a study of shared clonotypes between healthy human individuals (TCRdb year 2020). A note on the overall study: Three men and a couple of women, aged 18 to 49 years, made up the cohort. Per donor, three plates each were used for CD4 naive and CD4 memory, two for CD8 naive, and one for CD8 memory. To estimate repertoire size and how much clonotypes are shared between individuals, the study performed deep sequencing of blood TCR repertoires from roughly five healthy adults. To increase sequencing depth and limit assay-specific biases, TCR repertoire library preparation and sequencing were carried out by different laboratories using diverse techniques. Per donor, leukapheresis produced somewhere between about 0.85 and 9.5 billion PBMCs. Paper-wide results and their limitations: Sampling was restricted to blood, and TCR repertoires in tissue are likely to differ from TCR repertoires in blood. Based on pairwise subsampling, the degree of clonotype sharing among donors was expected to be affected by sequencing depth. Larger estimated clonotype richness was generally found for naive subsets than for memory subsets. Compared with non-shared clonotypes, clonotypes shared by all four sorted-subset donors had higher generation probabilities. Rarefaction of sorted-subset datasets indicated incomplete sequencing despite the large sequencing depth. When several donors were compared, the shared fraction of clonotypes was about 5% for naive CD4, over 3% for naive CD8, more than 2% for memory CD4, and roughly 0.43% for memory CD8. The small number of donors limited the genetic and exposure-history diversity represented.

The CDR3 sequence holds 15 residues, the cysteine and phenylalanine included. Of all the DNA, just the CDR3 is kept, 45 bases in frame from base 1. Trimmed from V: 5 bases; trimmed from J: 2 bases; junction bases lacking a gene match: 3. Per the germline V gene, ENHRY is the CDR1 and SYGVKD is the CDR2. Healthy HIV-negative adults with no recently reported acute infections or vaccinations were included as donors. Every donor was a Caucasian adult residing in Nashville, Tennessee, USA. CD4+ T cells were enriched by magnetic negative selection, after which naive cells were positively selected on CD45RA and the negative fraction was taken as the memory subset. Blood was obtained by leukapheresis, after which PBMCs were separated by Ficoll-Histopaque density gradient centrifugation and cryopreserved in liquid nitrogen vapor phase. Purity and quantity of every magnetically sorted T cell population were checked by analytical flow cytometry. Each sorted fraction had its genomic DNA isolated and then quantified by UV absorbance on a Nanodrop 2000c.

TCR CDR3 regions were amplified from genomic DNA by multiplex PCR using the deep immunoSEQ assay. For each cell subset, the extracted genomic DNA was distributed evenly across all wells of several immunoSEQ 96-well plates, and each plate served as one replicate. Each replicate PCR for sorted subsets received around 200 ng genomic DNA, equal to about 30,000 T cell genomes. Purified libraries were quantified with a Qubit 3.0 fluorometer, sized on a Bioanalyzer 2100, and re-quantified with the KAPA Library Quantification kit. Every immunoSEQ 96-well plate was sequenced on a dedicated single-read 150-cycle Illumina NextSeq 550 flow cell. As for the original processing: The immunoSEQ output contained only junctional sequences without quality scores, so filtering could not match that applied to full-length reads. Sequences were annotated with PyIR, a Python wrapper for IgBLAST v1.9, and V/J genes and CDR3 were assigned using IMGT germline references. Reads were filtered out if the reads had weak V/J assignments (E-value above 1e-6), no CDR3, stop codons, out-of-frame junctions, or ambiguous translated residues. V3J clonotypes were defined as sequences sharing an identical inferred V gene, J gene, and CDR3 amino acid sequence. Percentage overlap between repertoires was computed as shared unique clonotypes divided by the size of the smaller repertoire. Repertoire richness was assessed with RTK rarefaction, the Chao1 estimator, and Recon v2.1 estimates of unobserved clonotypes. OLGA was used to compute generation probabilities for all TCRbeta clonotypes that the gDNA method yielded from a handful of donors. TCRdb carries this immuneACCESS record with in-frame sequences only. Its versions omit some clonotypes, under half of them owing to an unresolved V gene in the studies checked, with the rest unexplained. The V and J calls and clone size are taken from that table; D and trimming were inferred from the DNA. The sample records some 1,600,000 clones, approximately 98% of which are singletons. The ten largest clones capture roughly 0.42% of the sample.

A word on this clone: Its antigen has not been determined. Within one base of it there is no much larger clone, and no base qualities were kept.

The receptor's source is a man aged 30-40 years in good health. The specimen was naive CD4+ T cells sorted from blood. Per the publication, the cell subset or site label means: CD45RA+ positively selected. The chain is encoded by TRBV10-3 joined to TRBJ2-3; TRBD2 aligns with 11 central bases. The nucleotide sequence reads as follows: TGTGCCATCAGTCCGACTAGCGGGGTCACAGATACGCAGTATTTT. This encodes CAISPTSGVTDTQYF.